The TCR beta chain under discussion was sequenced for a study of persistence of HIV-infected CD4 T cells. Findings of the study overall: CMV- and Gag-responding cells had lower TCRbeta richness than CD3/CD28-responding cells.

Trimming cost V 6 bases and J 2 bases, with 13 bases left between them. Germline-derived CDR1 and CDR2 are SGHNT and YENEEA. The CDR3 is 14 amino acids. The libraries were made with immunoSEQ version 4 in survey mode. Assay: immunoSEQ multiplex PCR; the TCRdb copy retains only in-frame clones and omits some. The sample has about 7,000 clones, about 80% seen once; the top ten hold around 71%. The stimulus was lysate of CMV-infected fibroblasts, around 11 ug/mL. Responding CD4+ T cells were sorted by upregulation of both CD40 ligand and CD69. Regarding this clone: The antigen is undetermined.

This receptor was identified in an adult woman with HIV who was CMV-seropositive. The rearrangement links TRBV11-3 to TRBJ2-5; D possibly corresponds to TRBD1 (5 bases). The material was CD4+ T cells sorted from PBMCs after roughly 19-hour stimulation, obtained from a patient who received antiretroviral therapy. The CDR3 sequence is CASSKQASQETQYF. CDR3 sequence (DNA): TGTGCCAGCAGTAAACAGGCATCACAAGAGACCCAGTACTTC.